A selection of T cell receptor beta chains follows, all from one sample in a study of cytomegalovirus exposure and HLA in healthy donors. The repertoire was sequenced with immunoSEQ multiplex PCR; TCRdb's copy has only in-frame clones and lacks some. The profile covers about 160,000 clones, with 80% appearing a single time and around a tenth taken by the ten largest. Material: PBMCs. These receptors all come from a man aged 18 to 30 in good health and CMV-seropositive. CDR3s include the opening cysteine and the closing phenylalanine or tryptophan. D genes are given only for firm matches. Only some rows state a clone size, as once, few, many or a class for expanded clones.

V gene	J gene	D gene	clone size	CDR3 protein	CDR3 DNA
TRBV7-3	TRBJ2-2	-	-	CASSFSNTGELFF	TGTGCCAGCAGCTTTTCAAACACCGGGGAGCTGTTTTTT
TRBV7-2	TRBJ2-7	TRBD1	-	CASSFGTGTATYEQYF	TGTGCCAGCAGCTTTGGGACCGGGACAGCTACCTACGAGCAGTACTTC
TRBV6-9	TRBJ1-6	TRBD1	few	CASSYSSGQAYSPLHF	TGTGCCAGCAGTTATTCATCAGGACAGGCTTATTCACCCCTCCACTTT
TRBV5-8	TRBJ1-6	-	-	CASSPWTPNSPLHF	TGTGCCAGCAGCCCTTGGACACCCAATTCACCCCTCCACTTT
TRBV27	TRBJ2-5	TRBD2	-	CASSWGGTGETQYF	TGTGCCAGCAGTTGGGGGGGAACGGGAGAGACCCAGTACTTC
TRBV6-1	TRBJ2-1	TRBD2	-	CASSAPGGSGRPNEQFF	TGTGCCAGCAGTGCCCCGGGTGGGAGCGGGAGGCCAAATGAGCAGTTCTTC
TRBV6-1	TRBJ2-5	-	-	CASSDSPVPQETQYF	TGTGCCAGCAGTGATAGTCCGGTCCCCCAAGAGACCCAGTACTTC
TRBV4-3	TRBJ1-4	-	-	CASSGGLSEKLFF	TGCGCCAGCAGCGGCGGGTTGAGTGAAAAACTGTTTTTT
TRBV5-1	TRBJ2-3	-	-	CASSLVGRGHEDTQYF	TGCGCCAGCAGCTTGGTAGGCAGGGGACATGAGGATACGCAGTATTTT
TRBV7-9	TRBJ1-3	-	-	CASSAYRVDTIYF	TGTGCCAGCAGCGCATACAGGGTCGACACCATATATTTT
TRBV19	TRBJ1-1	TRBD1	-	CASSTPRTGAGTEAFF	TGTGCCAGTAGTACACCTAGGACAGGGGCGGGAACTGAAGCTTTCTTT
TRBV5-4	TRBJ2-7	-	-	CASSLDRGYEQYF	TGTGCCAGCAGCTTGGACCGCGGCTACGAGCAGTACTTC
TRBV6-5	TRBJ2-7	-	-	CASSYSQTYEQYF	TGTGCCAGCAGTTACTCGCAGACTTACGAGCAGTACTTC
TRBV6-1	TRBJ2-6	TRBD1	-	CASSAGQGHNGLTF	TGTGCCAGCAGCGCGGGACAGGGACACAACGGCCTGACTTTC
TRBV4-3	TRBJ1-2	TRBD1	-	CASSPREQGGGYTF	TGCGCCAGCAGCCCACGAGAACAGGGGGGTGGCTACACCTTC
TRBV7-2	TRBJ1-1	TRBD1	-	CASSLARTGGAFF	TGTGCCAGCAGCTTAGCTAGGACAGGAGGAGCTTTCTTT
TRBV7-9	TRBJ2-7	-	-	CASSQGTYEQYF	TGTGCCAGCAGCCAGGGTACCTACGAGCAGTACTTC
TRBV5-4	TRBJ2-2	TRBD1	-	CASSSMRQGHTGELFF	TGTGCCAGCAGCTCAATGCGACAGGGACACACCGGGGAGCTGTTTTTT
TRBV19	TRBJ2-2	TRBD1	once	CASSDPYRGITGELFF	TGTGCCAGTAGCGATCCGTACAGGGGGATCACCGGGGAGCTGTTTTTT
TRBV6-5	TRBJ1-5	-	-	CASSQNSNQPQHF	TGTGCCAGCAGTCAAAATAGCAATCAGCCCCAGCATTTT
TRBV29-1	TRBJ2-5	-	-	CSVENLERKQYF	TGCAGCGTTGAAAACTTAGAGCGTAAGCAGTACTTC
TRBV19	TRBJ2-7	TRBD2	-	CASSPTSGSRSIHEQYF	TGTGCCAGTAGTCCAACTAGCGGGAGTCGCAGCATACACGAGCAGTACTTC
TRBV6-5	TRBJ2-2	-	-	CASSYSFQAGTGELFF	TGTGCCAGCAGTTACTCGTTTCAAGCGGGCACCGGGGAGCTGTTTTTT
TRBV4-1	TRBJ2-7	-	-	CASSQEGVPLGEQYF	TGCGCCAGCAGCCAAGAAGGGGTCCCATTGGGTGAGCAGTACTTC
TRBV7-9	TRBJ2-1	-	-	CASSLNNEQFF	TGTGCCAGCAGCCTAAACAATGAGCAGTTCTTC
TRBV25-1	TRBJ1-2	-	-	CASSALISNGYTF	TGTGCCAGCAGTGCATTAATATCTAATGGCTACACCTTC
TRBV30	TRBJ2-7	TRBD1	-	CAWEGQTGTYEQYF	TGTGCCTGGGAGGGACAGACTGGTACCTACGAGCAGTACTTC